The 10 T cell receptor beta chains in this list originate from one sample, sequenced in a study of T cells after yellow fever vaccination. A single record per CDR3 protein comes from TCRdb applying MiXCR to the 5' RACE reads. Counted here are 500,000 to 650,000 distinct CDR3 sequences, roughly 12% occurring once; the ten biggest clones make up approximately 15%. The input for sequencing was PBMCs, taken on the day of the yellow fever booster vaccination. These receptors were taken from a man aged 30-40 years who received the YFV17D yellow fever vaccine.

This clonotype appeared a few times. The chain carries TRBV6-2 or TRBV6-3 and TRBJ2-1; 7 bases map to TRBD2. The junction had 11 bases not matched to a gene; V was cut back by 5 bases and J by 7 bases. Germline lookup yields CDR1 MNHEY and CDR2 SVGEGT. The CDR3 is 15 amino acids. The CDR3 sequence is CASSPVTSVLNEQFF. In DNA, the CDR3 is TGTGCCAGCAGTCCGGTCACTAGCGTCCTTAATGAGCAGTTCTTC.

This clonotype was observed at least ten times. The chain employs TRBV18 and TRBJ2-2; D is unclear. Per germline, CDR1 KGHSH and CDR2 LQKENI. CDR3 length: 16 residues. Trimming shortened V by 0 bases and J by 4 bases, and 12 bases separated the two germline ends. The CDR3 DNA reads as TGTGCCAGCTCACCACCGTCCAATTGGGGCACCGGGGAGCTGTTTTTT. Translated, it gives CASSPPSNWGTGELFF.

The genes are TRBV20-1 and TRBJ2-6, with 7 bases aligning to TRBD1. The CDR3 consists of 14 residues. Germline loops: CDR1 DFQATT, CDR2 SNEGSKA (reference sequence). After removal of 6 bases from V and 3 bases from J, the junction contained 5 bases not matched to a gene. This CDR3 reads CSATQGFGANVLTF. CDR3 DNA: TGCAGTGCAACACAGGGGTTTGGGGCCAACGTCCTGACTTTC.

CDR3 sequence (DNA): TGTGCCAGCAGTGAAGCGCCAGATCAGTACGAGCAGTACTTC. Protein: CASSEAPDQYEQYF. This chain connects TRBV2 to TRBJ2-7; D gene unclear. From germline, CDR1 is SNHLY and CDR2 FYNNEI. The CDR3 extends over 14 amino acids. Trimming removed 0 bases at V and 4 bases at J, with 10 bases between.

This clonotype has ten or more counts. The rearrangement uses TRBV7-9 and TRBJ2-7; 7 bases fit TRBD2. V shed 5 bases, J shed 3 bases, and the junction held 1 base outside the gene matches. The CDR3 totals 12 residues. CDR1 SEHNR and CDR2 FQNEAQ come from the germline V gene (reference sequence). CDR3 amino acids: CASSGGGYEQYF. CDR3 DNA sequence: TGTGCCAGCAGCGGCGGGGGCTACGAGCAGTACTTC.

J is TRBJ1-2 and V is TRBV7-8, with TRBD1 matching 10 bases. Germline trimming cut 5 bases from V and 7 bases from J; bases unmatched to any gene: 13. This CDR3 is 16 amino acids long. The germline V gene encodes CDR1 SGHVS and CDR2 FQNEAQ. The CDR3 sequence is CASSTQRQGASSGYTF. DNA of the CDR3: TGTGCCAGCAGCACCCAAAGACAGGGGGCGTCGAGTGGCTACACCTTC.

This clonotype was counted at least ten times. The rearrangement joins TRBV20-1 to TRBJ2-3; no reliable D call. CDR1 is DFQATT and CDR2 is SNEGSKA in the germline V gene (reference sequence). V lost 7 bases, J lost 2 bases, and 19 bases lay in between. There are 15 residues in the CDR3. CDR3 loop: CSVRPGRTPTDTQYF. Written as DNA, the CDR3 is TGCAGTGTTCGGCCCGGCCGCACCCCCACAGATACGCAGTATTTT.

This clonotype was recorded a few times. This chain joins TRBV7-9 and TRBJ2-7; D gene ambiguous. The CDR3 is 15 residues long. Trimming cost V 0 bases and J 2 bases, with 11 bases left between them. The germline V gene encodes CDR1 SEHNR and CDR2 FQNEAQ (reference sequence). The CDR3 DNA sequence: TGTGCCAGCAGCTTAGCGGCCGAATCTACCTACGAGCAGTACTTC. Translating gives CASSLAAESTYEQYF.

The chain recombines TRBV23-1 with TRBJ2-7; D gene ambiguous. TRBV23-1 carries the ORF label, with uncertain function. V lost 6 bases and J lost 2, with 20 bases in between. The CDR3 runs 16 residues. The CDR3 DNA sequence: TGCGCCAGCAGCCAGGCAGGCGAAGAAGGACCCTACGAGCAGTACTTC. Amino acid sequence: CASSQAGEEGPYEQYF.

The chain carries TRBV9 and TRBJ1-6; no firm D call. Trimming stripped 9 bases from V and 6 bases from J, with 4 bases between. The CDR3 has 10 residues. Germline loops: CDR1 SGDLS, CDR2 YYNGEE. For the CDR3, the DNA is TGTGCCATCCTTAATTCACCCCTCCACTTT. Translated: CAILNSPLHF.